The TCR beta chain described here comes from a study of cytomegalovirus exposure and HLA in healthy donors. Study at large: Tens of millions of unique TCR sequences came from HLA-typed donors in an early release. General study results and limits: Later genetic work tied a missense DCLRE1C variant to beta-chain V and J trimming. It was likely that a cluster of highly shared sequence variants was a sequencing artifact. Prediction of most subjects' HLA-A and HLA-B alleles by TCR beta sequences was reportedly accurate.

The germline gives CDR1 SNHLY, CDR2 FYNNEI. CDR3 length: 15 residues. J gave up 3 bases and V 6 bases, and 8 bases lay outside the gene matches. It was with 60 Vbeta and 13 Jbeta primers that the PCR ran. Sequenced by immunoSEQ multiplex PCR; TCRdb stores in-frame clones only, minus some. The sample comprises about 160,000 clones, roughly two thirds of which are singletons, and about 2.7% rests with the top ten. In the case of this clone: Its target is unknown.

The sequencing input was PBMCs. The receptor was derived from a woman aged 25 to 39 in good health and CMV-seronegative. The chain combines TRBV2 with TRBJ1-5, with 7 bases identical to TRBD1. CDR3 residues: CASRPGTANNQPQHF. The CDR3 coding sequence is TGTGCCAGCAGACCCGGGACAGCGAACAATCAGCCCCAGCATTTT. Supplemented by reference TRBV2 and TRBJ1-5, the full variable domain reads EPEVTQTPSHQVTQMGQEVILRCVPISNHLYFYWYRQILGQKVEFLVSFYNNEISEKSEIFDDQFSVERPDGSNFTLKIRSTKLEDSAMYFCASRPGTANNQPQHFGDGTRLSIL.